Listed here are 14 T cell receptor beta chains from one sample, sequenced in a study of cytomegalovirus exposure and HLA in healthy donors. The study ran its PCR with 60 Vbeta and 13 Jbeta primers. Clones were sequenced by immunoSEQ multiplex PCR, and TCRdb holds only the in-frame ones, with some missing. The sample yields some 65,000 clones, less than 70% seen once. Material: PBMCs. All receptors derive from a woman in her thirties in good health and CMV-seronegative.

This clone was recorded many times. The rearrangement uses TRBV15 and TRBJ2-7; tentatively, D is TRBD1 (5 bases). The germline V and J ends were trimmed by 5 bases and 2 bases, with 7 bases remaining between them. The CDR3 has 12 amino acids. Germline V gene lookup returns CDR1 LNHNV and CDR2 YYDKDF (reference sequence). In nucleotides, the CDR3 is TGTGCCACCAGCGGACAAACCTACGAGCAGTACTTC. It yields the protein CATSGQTYEQYF.

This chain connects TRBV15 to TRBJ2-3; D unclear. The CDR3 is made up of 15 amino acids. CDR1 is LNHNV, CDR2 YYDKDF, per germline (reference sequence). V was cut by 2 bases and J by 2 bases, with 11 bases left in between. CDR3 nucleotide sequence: TGTGCCACCAGCAGACCTCATAGAACCACAGATACGCAGTATTTT. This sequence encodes CATSRPHRTTDTQYF.

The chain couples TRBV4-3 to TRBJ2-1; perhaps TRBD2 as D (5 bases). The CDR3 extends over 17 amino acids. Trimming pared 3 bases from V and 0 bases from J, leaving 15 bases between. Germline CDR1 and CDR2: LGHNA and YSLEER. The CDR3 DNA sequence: TGCGCCAGCAGCCACACGAGGGTGCAGTTCTCCTACAATGAGCAGTTCTTC. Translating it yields CASSHTRVQFSYNEQFF.

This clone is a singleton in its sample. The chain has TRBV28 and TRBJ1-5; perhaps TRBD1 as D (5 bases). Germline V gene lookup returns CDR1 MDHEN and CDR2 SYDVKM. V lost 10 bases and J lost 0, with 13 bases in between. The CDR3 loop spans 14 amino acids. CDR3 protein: CAIGGNFSNQPQHF. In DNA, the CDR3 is TGTGCCATCGGGGGAAATTTTAGCAATCAGCCCCAGCATTTT.

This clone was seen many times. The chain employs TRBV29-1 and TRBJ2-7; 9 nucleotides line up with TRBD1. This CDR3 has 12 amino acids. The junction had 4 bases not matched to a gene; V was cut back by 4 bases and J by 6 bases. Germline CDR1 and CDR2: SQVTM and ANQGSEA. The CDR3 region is CSVGQGEVEQYF. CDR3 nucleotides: TGCAGCGTTGGACAGGGGGAGGTCGAGCAGTACTTC.

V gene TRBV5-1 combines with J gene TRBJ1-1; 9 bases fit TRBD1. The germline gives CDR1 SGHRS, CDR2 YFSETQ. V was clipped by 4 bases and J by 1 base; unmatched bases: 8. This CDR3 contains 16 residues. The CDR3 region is CASSPTGTGWNTEAFF. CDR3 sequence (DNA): TGCGCCAGCAGCCCAACCGGGACAGGGTGGAACACTGAAGCTTTCTTT.

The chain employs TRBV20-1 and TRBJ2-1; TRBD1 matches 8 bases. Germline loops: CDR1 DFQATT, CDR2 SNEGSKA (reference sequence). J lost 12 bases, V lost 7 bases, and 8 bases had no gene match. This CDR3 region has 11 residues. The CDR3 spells CSGRGRAGQFF. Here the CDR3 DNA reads TGCAGTGGCAGGGGGCGGGCGGGGCAGTTCTTC.

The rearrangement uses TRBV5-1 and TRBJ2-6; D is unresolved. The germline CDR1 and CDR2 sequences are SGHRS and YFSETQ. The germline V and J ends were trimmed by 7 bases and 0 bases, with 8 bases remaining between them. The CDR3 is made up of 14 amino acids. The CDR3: CASFRGSGANVLTF. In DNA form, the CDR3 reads TGCGCCAGCTTCCGAGGCTCTGGGGCCAACGTCCTGACTTTC.

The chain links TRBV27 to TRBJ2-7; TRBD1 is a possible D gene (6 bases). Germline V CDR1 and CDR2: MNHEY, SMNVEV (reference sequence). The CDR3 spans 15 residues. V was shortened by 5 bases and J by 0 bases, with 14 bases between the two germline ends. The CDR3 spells CASSKPGTSSYEQYF. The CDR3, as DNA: TGTGCCAGCAGTAAACCCGGGACAAGCTCCTACGAGCAGTACTTC.

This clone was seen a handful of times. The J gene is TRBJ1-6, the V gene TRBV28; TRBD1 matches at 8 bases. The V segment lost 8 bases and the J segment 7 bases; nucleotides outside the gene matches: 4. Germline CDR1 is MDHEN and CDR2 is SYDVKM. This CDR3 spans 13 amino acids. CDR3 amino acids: CASGGQANSPLHF. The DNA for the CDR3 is TGTGCCAGCGGGGGACAGGCAAATTCACCCCTCCACTTT.

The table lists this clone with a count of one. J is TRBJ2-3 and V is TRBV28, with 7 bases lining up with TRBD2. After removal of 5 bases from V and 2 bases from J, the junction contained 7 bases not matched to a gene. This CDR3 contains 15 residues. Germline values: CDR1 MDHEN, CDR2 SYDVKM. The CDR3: CASSVTGGHTDTQYF. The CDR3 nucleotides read TGTGCCAGCAGTGTGACGGGGGGTCACACAGATACGCAGTATTTT.

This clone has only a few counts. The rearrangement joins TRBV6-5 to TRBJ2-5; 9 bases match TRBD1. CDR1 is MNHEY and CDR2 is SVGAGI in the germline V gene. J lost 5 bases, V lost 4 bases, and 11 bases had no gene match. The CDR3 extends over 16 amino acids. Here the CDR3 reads CASSWSQGARGETQYF. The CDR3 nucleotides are TGTGCCAGCAGTTGGTCACAGGGGGCGCGTGGTGAGACCCAGTACTTC.

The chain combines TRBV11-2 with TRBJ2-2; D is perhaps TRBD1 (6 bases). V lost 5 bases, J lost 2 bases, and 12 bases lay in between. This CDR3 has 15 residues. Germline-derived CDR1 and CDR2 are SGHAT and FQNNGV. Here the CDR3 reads CASSENRVNTGELFF. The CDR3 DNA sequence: TGTGCCAGCAGCGAAAACAGGGTTAACACCGGGGAGCTGTTTTTT.

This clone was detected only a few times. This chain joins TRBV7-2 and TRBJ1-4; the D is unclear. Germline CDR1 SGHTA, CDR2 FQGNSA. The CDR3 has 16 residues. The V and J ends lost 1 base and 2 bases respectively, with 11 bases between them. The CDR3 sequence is CASSLGTVGTNEKLFF. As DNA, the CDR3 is TGTGCCAGCAGCTTAGGCACCGTCGGGACTAATGAAAAACTGTTTTTT.